This TCR beta chain was profiled in a study of patients and donors after allogeneic stem cell transplantation (dated by TCRdb to 2020 to 2022). This clonotype has ten or more counts. Its target antigen remains unknown. No base-level quality is on record; no much larger clone is a single base apart. Library preparation was by RT-PCR. TCRdb records NextSeq 550 as the sequencer. The public sequencing data were trimmed at Q25 with fastp and processed into clonotypes with MiXCR by TCRdb, which kept only in-frame beta chains. A single entry per CDR3 protein holds the most common genes and DNA from its merged rows. The sample contains approximately 90,000 distinct CDR3 sequences, around 5% of them found a single time. The ten largest clones capture less than 3% of the sample. The sequencing sample was made of blood, either unsorted or a sorted T cell fraction (not recorded which). The receptor's source is a human donor who was either an allogeneic HSCT recipient or a stem cell or donor lymphocyte infusion donor (not recorded which). It is not recorded whose cells these are; they may come from a transplant donor.

The DNA sequence is as follows: TGCGCCAGCAGCGACTACCCGACTAGCGGGATGACAGATACGCAGTATTTT. This gives the protein CASSDYPTSGMTDTQYF. The chain links TRBV10-2 with TRBJ2-3; 11 central nucleotides agree with TRBD2. The CDR3 holds 17 amino acids from the cysteine to the phenylalanine. This entry keeps only the CDR3 DNA: 51 bases, framed from base 1. The germline V and J ends show losses of 6 bases and 3 bases respectively, and no gene match explains 11 bases of the junction. From the germline V gene, CDR1 is WSHSY and CDR2 is SAAADI.